This T cell receptor (beta chain) was recovered during a study of shared clonotypes between healthy human individuals. Across several immunoSEQ plates, the genomic DNA of each subset was split evenly. This table comes from immunoSEQ multiplex PCR, and its TCRdb copy is limited to in-frame clones, with some not included. This sample has 1.6 million or so clones, with 95% to 97% found just once. Germline V gene data show CDR1 as KGHSH and CDR2 as LQKENI. This CDR3 comprises 12 residues. V gave up 3 bases and J gave up 5 bases, with 7 bases separating them. CD45RA-negative memory and CD45RA+ naive subsets were split from the CD4+ cells.

The sequenced sample consisted of naive CD4+ T cells sorted from blood. Described subset: CD45RA+ positively selected. The genes are TRBV18 and TRBJ1-1; no clear D gene. The source is a man younger than 40 in good health. CDR3 in DNA: TGTGCCAGCTCACCGTATGTGACTGAAGCTTTCTTT. This gives the protein CASSPYVTEAFF.